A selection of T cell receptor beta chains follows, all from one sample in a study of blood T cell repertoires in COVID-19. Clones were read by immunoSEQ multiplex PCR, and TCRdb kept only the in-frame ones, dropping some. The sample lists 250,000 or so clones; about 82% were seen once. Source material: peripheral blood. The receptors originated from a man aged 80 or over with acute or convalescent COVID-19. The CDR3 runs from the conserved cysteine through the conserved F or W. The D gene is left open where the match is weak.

CDR3 protein: CASSLDSGAIDTQYF
J gene: TRBJ2-3
D gene: NA
V gene: TRBV5-1

CDR3 protein: CASSQGQPSYEQYF
J gene: TRBJ2-7
D gene: NA
V gene: TRBV11-3

CDR3 protein: CASLPGQAPTNEKLFF
J gene: TRBJ1-4
D gene: TRBD1
V gene: TRBV11-2

CDR3 protein: CASSYSLIQAEAFF
J gene: TRBJ1-1
D gene: NA
V gene: TRBV6-2/TRBV6-3

CDR3 protein: CASSTGLVTDTQYF
J gene: TRBJ2-3
D gene: TRBD2
V gene: TRBV9

CDR3 protein: CASSTTGGSGNTIYF
J gene: TRBJ1-3
D gene: TRBD1
V gene: TRBV19

CDR3 protein: CASSQERGGEQYF
J gene: TRBJ2-7
D gene: NA
V gene: TRBV4-2

CDR3 protein: CASSHGQGASNQPQHF
J gene: TRBJ1-5
D gene: TRBD1
V gene: TRBV18

CDR3 protein: CASSHRITGGGTEAFF
J gene: TRBJ1-1
D gene: TRBD1
V gene: TRBV4-1

CDR3 protein: CASSWDTYNEQFF
J gene: TRBJ2-1
D gene: NA
V gene: TRBV5-1

CDR3 protein: CASIKDGGNGYGNTEAFF
J gene: TRBJ1-1
D gene: NA
V gene: TRBV3-1/TRBV3-2

CDR3 protein: CASSHLSKGQRGPEQFF
J gene: TRBJ2-1
D gene: TRBD2
V gene: TRBV4-2

CDR3 protein: CASSKDGTGLNYGYTF
J gene: TRBJ1-2
D gene: TRBD1
V gene: TRBV5-1

CDR3 protein: CASSKNSGARDTQYF
J gene: TRBJ2-3
D gene: TRBD2
V gene: TRBV19

CDR3 protein: CASRRGSTGYEQYF
J gene: TRBJ2-7
D gene: NA
V gene: TRBV5-1

CDR3 protein: CSVRRSNTGELFF
J gene: TRBJ2-2
D gene: NA
V gene: TRBV29-1

CDR3 protein: CASSFAGQGSFSSGNTIYF
J gene: TRBJ1-3
D gene: TRBD1
V gene: TRBV7-8